This T cell receptor beta chain was recorded in a study of response to subunit inactivated influenza vaccine. Study-level findings and limits: T cells newly recruited by each seasonal influenza vaccination are few, the authors suggested.

The CDR3 spans 15 residues. With 6 bases removed from V and 1 base from J, the gap between germline ends came to 12 bases. The V gene's germline CDR1 is SGHTA and CDR2 FQGNSA. Only a few counts were recorded for this clonotype. Its antigen is unknown. TCRdb re-called the RT-PCR reads through MiXCR, storing one row per CDR3 protein. The data hold 550,000 to 650,000 distinct CDR3 sequences, with 10% to 15% observed a single time. This receptor was identified in a man aged 45-60 years who received an inactivated influenza vaccine. The chain uses TRBV7-2 and TRBJ2-2; D may be TRBD1 or TRBD2 (5 bases each). The input for sequencing was PBMCs from blood, taken on the day of vaccination. The CDR3 nucleotides read TGTGCCAGCAGGAGGGTCCAGGGGAACACCGGGGAGCTGTTTTTT. Its protein product is CASRRVQGNTGELFF.